This T cell receptor (beta chain) was sequenced during a study of blood T cell repertoires in COVID-19. Background on the study: Researchers got acute and convalescent COVID-19 samples from the United States, Italy and Spain. Nucleic acid was either cDNA or gDNA, and it came from T cells, B-cell-depleted T cells, or PBMCs.

Original handling: Estimates of nucleated cell counts were drawn from the amplification of reference gene primers. This table comes from immunoSEQ multiplex PCR, and its TCRdb copy is limited to in-frame clones, with some not included. That table gives V, J and clone size, and the DNA gave D and trimming. The profile shows over 200,000 clones, 88% of them singletons. The sequence derives from a woman aged 60-75 years with acute or convalescent COVID-19. The sequencing sample was made of peripheral blood.

The CDR3: CASSYRGAVGYTF. DNA of the CDR3: TGTGCCAGCAGTTATCGCGGGGCGGTTGGCTACACCTTC. V usage is TRBV6-2 or TRBV6-3 and J usage is TRBJ1-2; D might be TRBD1 (5 bases). Germline assignment: CDR1 MNHEY and CDR2 SVGEGT. V was cut by 3 bases and J by 7 bases, with 12 bases left in between. CDR3 size: 13 residues.